A single T cell receptor (beta chain) is shown here with its context. 13 Jbeta primers and 60 Vbeta primers were used for the PCR. Repertoires were generated with immunoSEQ multiplex PCR, while TCRdb's copy carries only in-frame clones and drops some. The table records fewer than 95,000 clones, around 77% of them present only once. This sample is drawn from a study of cytomegalovirus exposure and HLA in healthy donors. For the study at large: Approximately 81% of some 390 genotyped donors fell in the Caucasian-associated ancestry cluster.

This receptor was taken from a man aged 25 to 40 in good health and CMV-seronegative. The specimen sequenced was PBMCs.

The CDR3 spells CASSEAGGATGELFF. The CDR3 region has the DNA TGTGCCAGCAGTGAAGCGGGGGGGGCAACCGGGGAGCTGTTTTTT. J is TRBJ2-2 and V is TRBV2, with D tentatively TRBD2 (7 bases). This CDR3 has 15 residues. With 0 bases removed from V and 5 bases from J, the gap between germline ends came to 10 bases. Germline assignment: CDR1 SNHLY and CDR2 FYNNEI.